This TCR beta chain was retrieved from a study of T cells expressing NK-cell markers. In the study overall: Serological testing identified seven of the eight sequenced donors as HCMV-seropositive and one as seronegative.

The germline V gene encodes CDR1 SGHVS and CDR2 FQNEAQ. This CDR3 contains 16 residues. TCRdb re-called the 5' RACE reads and catalogs CDR3 proteins one per entry, DNA excluded. The repertoire table contains approximately 170,000 distinct CDR3 sequences. Sequencing was performed on blood T cells: a sorted CD56 or NKG2C T cell subset, CD4+ or CD8+ T cells, or bulk PBMC T cells (not recorded which). The chain recombines TRBV7-8 with TRBJ2-2. The clonotype originates from a man aged 18-75 years in good health. CDR3 region: CASSLGAGWNTGELFF.